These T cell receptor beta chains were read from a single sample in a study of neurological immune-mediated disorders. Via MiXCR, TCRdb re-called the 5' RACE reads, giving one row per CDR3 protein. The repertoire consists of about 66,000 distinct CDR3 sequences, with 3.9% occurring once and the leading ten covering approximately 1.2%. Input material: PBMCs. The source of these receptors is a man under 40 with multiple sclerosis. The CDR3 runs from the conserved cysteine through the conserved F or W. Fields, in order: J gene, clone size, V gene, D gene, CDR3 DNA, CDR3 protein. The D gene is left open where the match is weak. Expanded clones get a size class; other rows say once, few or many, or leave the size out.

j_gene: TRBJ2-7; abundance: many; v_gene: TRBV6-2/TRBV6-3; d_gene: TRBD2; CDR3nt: TGTGCCAGCAGTTACGTGCGGGGGTCCTACGAGCAGTACTTC; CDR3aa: CASSYVRGSYEQYF
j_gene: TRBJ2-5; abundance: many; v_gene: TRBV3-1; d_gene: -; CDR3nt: TGTGCCAGCAGCCACCTAGGACAGCAAGAGACCCAGTACTTC; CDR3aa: CASSHLGQQETQYF
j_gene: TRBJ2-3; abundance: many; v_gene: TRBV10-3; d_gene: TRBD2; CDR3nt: TGTGCCATCGGGACTAGCGGCAACACAGATACGCAGTATTTT; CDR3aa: CAIGTSGNTDTQYF
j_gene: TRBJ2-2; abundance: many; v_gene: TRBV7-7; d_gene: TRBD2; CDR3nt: TGTGCCAGCAGCCAGACTAGCGGGGCGAACACCGGGGAGCTGTTTTTT; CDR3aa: CASSQTSGANTGELFF
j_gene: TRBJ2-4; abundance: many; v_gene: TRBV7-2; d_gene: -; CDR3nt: TGTGCCAGCAGCCCCACCCCCCGGGGCATTCAGTACTTC; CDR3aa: CASSPTPRGIQYF
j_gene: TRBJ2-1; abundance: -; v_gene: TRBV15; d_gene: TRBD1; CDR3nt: TGTGCCACCAGCAGAGCCCGGACAGGAGAGCAGTTCTTC; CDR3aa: CATSRARTGEQFF
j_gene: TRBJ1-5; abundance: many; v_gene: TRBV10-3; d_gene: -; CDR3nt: TGTGCCATCAGTGAGTCGTGGACTAGTCTAATTACGGGTCAGCCCCAGCATTTT; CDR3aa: CAISESWTSLITGQPQHF
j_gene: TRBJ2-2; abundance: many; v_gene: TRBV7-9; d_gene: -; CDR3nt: TGTGCCAGCAGCTATTCCACCGGGGAGCTGTTTTTT; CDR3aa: CASSYSTGELFF
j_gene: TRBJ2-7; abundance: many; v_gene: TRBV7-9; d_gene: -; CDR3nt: TGTGCCAGCAGCACCCCACCCTTGGAGGGGATCGAGCAGTACTTC; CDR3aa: CASSTPPLEGIEQYF
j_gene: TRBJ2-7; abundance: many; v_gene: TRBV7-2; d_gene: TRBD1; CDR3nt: TGTGCCAGCAGCTTTCGGACAGGGGGTCCCTACGAGCAGTACTTC; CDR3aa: CASSFRTGGPYEQYF
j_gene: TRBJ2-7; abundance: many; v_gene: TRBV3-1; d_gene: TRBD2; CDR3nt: TGTGCCAGCAGCCAAGATTTAACTAGCGGGGACTCCTACGAGCAGTACTTC; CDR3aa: CASSQDLTSGDSYEQYF
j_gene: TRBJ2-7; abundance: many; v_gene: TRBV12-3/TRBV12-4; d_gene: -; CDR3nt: TGTGCCAGCAGCAGAGGTGGAAGCTCCTACGAGCAGTACTTC; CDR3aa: CASSRGGSSYEQYF
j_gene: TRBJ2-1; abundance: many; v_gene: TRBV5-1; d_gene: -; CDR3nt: TGCGCCAGCAGCGTCGGGCGGGACAATGAGCAGTTCTTC; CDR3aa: CASSVGRDNEQFF
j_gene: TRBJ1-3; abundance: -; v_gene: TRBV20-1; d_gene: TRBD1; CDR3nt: TGCAGTGCTAGTAACAGGGGTGGTGGAAAAACCATATATTTT; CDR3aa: CSASNRGGGKTIYF
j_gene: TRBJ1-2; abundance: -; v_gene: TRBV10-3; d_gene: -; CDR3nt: TGTGCCATCAGCCAAGAATTCGGGCTACCCGGGGAAGGCTACACCTTC; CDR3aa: CAISQEFGLPGEGYTF
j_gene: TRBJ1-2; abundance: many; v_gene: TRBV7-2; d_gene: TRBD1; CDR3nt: TGTGCCAGCAGCTTAGCCCGGACAGGTTTTAACTATGGCTACACCTTC; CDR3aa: CASSLARTGFNYGYTF